This entry is about one TCR beta chain. Its antigen is still unknown. Only in-frame clones appear in the TCRdb table, and some are missing; sequencing was by immunoSEQ multiplex PCR. The data show more than 80,000 clones, with over 75% seen just once and less than 3% held by the top ten. The CDR3 runs 18 residues. In germline, CDR1 is SGHTA, CDR2 FQGTGA. The J segment lost 4 bases and the V segment lost 2 bases, leaving 17 bases of the junction unmatched. Recipients boosted at about 4 weeks or about 12 weeks are pooled. The sample comes from a study of T cell responses to AZD1222 COVID-19 vaccine. General study results and limits: Spike-specific TCR breadth and depth grew following two AZD1222 doses. The donor group comprised mostly white British people and more females; the analysis possibly underestimated clonal diversity. The study found vaccine-associated CD4 TCRs spanning spike, dominant at 160-218 and 743-854.

The receptor was derived from an adult who received the AZD1222 COVID-19 vaccine. This sample comprised peripheral blood, obtained 28 days after the second AZD1222 dose. The genes are TRBV7-3 and TRBJ2-7; 7 nucleotides align to TRBD1. CDR3 in DNA: TGTGCCAGCAGCTTATCAGGGGGTGCCCTTTGGTGGAGTTACGAGCAGTACTTC. Translation gives CASSLSGGALWWSYEQYF.